These 18 T cell receptor beta chains came from one sample sequenced in a study of T-cell memory formation after mild COVID-19. MiXCR, run by TCRdb on the 5' RACE reads, gives a single entry per CDR3 protein. The table records about 560,000 distinct CDR3 sequences, around 15% of them present only once. Input material: PBMCs or a T cell subset sorted from them (not recorded which). The receptors here all came from an adult woman who had mild COVID-19 (a few samples of this study predate the infection). Cell type and time point are not known.

The genes are TRBV15 and TRBJ1-2; D is possibly TRBD1 (6 bases). Germline V lookup: CDR1 LNHNV, CDR2 YYDKDF (reference sequence). V was pared by 5 bases and J by 4 bases, with 17 bases between. The CDR3 runs 15 residues. CDR3 DNA sequence: TGTGCCACCAGCGGCCGATACAGGGTCCCCTATGGCTACACCTTC. The encoded protein is CATSGRYRVPYGYTF.

This clonotype has just a few counts. The J gene is TRBJ1-6, the V gene TRBV5-1; D possibly corresponds to TRBD1 (5 bases). Germline V gives CDR1 SGHRS, CDR2 YFSETQ. V dropped 4 bases and J dropped 4 bases, with 15 bases sitting between them. This CDR3 is 16 amino acids long. The CDR3 here is CASSLTPGRYNSPLHF. CDR3 DNA: TGCGCCAGCAGCCTTACACCGGGACGGTATAATTCACCCCTCCACTTT. The full variable domain, with the rest looked up from reference TRBV5-1 and TRBJ1-6, is KAGVTQTPRYLIKTRGQQVTLSCSPISGHRSVSWYQQTPGQGLQFLFEYFSETQRNKGNFPGRFSGRQFSNSRSEMNVSTLELGDSALYLCASSLTPGRYNSPLHFGNGTRLTVT.

This clonotype has a count of ten or more. The V and J genes are TRBV2 and TRBJ2-3, with 13 nucleotides matching TRBD2. Germline V lookup: CDR1 SNHLY, CDR2 FYNNEI. With 1 base clipped from V and 8 bases from J, the junction kept 6 bases outside the gene matches. The CDR3 is 16 residues long. DNA for the CDR3: TGTGCCAGCAGTGAAGGGACTAGCGGGAGAGGGGTTACGCAGTATTTT. Amino acids: CASSEGTSGRGVTQYF.

The chain employs TRBV13 and TRBJ2-5; perhaps TRBD2 as D (6 bases). Trimming removed 2 bases from V and 1 base from J, with 14 bases in between. CDR1 is PRHDT, CDR2 FYEKMQ, per germline (reference sequence). The CDR3 contains 16 residues. CDR3 sequence: CASSLRSGGPQETQYF. The CDR3 DNA is TGTGCCAGCAGCTTAAGATCCGGGGGACCCCAAGAGACCCAGTACTTC.

V gene TRBV7-8 combines with J gene TRBJ2-3; D call uncertain. This CDR3 comprises 13 residues. The V gene's germline CDR1 is SGHVS and CDR2 FQNEAQ. V shed 1 base and J shed 5 bases, with 7 bases lying between them. CDR3 protein: CASSLVLVDTQYF. The DNA of the CDR3 is TGTGCCAGCAGCTTAGTACTCGTAGATACGCAGTATTTT.

In this sample, this clonotype turned up a few times. The chain recombines TRBV15 with TRBJ1-1, with D uncertain. The CDR3 extends over 15 amino acids. Between the trimmed V and J ends, which lost 0 bases and 4 bases, there was a span of 12 bases. Germline CDR1 reads LNHNV; CDR2 reads YYDKDF (reference sequence). The CDR3 coding sequence is TGTGCCACCAGCAGAGATAAGGGCATTGGCACTGAAGCTTTCTTT. This encodes CATSRDKGIGTEAFF.

This clonotype was seen a handful of times. The gene calls are TRBV5-1 and TRBJ2-7; 9 nucleotides align to TRBD1. CDR1 SGHRS and CDR2 YFSETQ come from the germline V gene. With V trimmed by 5 bases and J by 2 bases, 11 bases remained unmatched. The CDR3 length is 16 residues. In DNA form, the CDR3 reads TGCGCCAGCAGTTTAAGGGGGAACAGGGGGCCCTACGAGCAGTACTTC. Residues: CASSLRGNRGPYEQYF.

The chain couples TRBV2 to TRBJ2-7, with 8 bases identical to TRBD1. The length of the CDR3 is 16 residues. The V gene's germline CDR1 is SNHLY and CDR2 FYNNEI. V trimming: 6 bases; J trimming: 0 bases; junction bases outside the gene matches: 10. This CDR3 is CASSESGQEISYEQYF. Written as DNA, the CDR3 is TGTGCCAGCAGCGAGTCGGGACAGGAGATCTCCTACGAGCAGTACTTC.

The J gene is TRBJ1-6, the V gene TRBV7-3; no firm D call. The CDR3 runs to 18 residues. Trimming stripped 5 bases from V and 0 bases from J, with 17 bases between. CDR1 and CDR2 (germline): SGHTA, FQGTGA. The CDR3, as DNA: TGTGCCAGCAGCCCCCGAGGCGCCAGCCTCTCCTATAATTCACCCCTCCACTTT. As protein: CASSPRGASLSYNSPLHF.

This clonotype was detected a few times. This rearrangement joins TRBV12-3 or TRBV12-4 to TRBJ2-7; 7 bases agree with TRBD2. Trimming removed 2 bases from V and 2 bases from J; junction bases left unmatched: 9. The CDR3 is made up of 16 amino acids. CDR3 sequence reads: CASSLFRGRGTYEQYF. CDR3 in DNA: TGTGCCAGCAGTTTATTCCGCGGGAGAGGGACCTACGAGCAGTACTTC.

The V gene is TRBV12-3 or TRBV12-4, the J gene TRBJ1-6; TRBD1 is a possible D gene (5 bases). V lost 5 bases, J lost 14 bases, and 22 bases lay in between. The CDR3 totals 15 residues. DNA for the CDR3: TGTGCCAGCAGTCCCCGAACAGGACTGTTCGAGACCCTCCACTTT. Amino acid sequence: CASSPRTGLFETLHF.

V usage is TRBV2 and J usage is TRBJ2-1, with 10 bases identical to TRBD2. This CDR3 contains 15 residues. The V gene end was trimmed by 6 bases and the J gene end by 4 bases; junction bases not matched to a gene: 6. CDR1 is SNHLY, CDR2 FYNNEI, per germline. As DNA, the CDR3 is TGTGCCAGCAGCCCCGGGACTAGCGAGTACAATGAGCAGTTCTTC. This codes for CASSPGTSEYNEQFF.

The J gene is TRBJ2-7, the V gene TRBV29-1, with D possibly TRBD2 on 6 matching bases. With 5 bases removed from V and 6 bases from J, the gap between germline ends came to 17 bases. Germline V gene sequence: CDR1 SQVTM, CDR2 ANQGSEA. This CDR3 has 13 amino acids. The CDR3: CSVSRDSLGEQYF. In DNA form, the CDR3 reads TGCAGCGTTAGCCGGGACTCCCTGGGCGAGCAGTACTTC.

The chain couples TRBV2 to TRBJ2-7; D possibly corresponds to TRBD1 (5 bases). The CDR3 loop spans 13 amino acids. CDR1 and CDR2 from the germline V gene are SNHLY and FYNNEI. Trimming pared 1 base from V and 9 bases from J, leaving 13 bases between. The CDR3 loop reads CASSEGWGHAQYF. CDR3 nucleotide sequence: TGTGCCAGCAGTGAAGGCTGGGGCCACGCGCAGTACTTC.

The chain is built from TRBV6-4 and TRBJ2-1; D ambiguous. Germline-derived CDR1 and CDR2 are MRHNA and SNTAGT. The V end lost 2 bases, the J end lost 4 bases, and 9 bases lay between the germline ends. This CDR3 spans 14 amino acids. The CDR3 bases are TGTGCCAGCAGTGACGGGGTTAATTACAATGAGCAGTTCTTC. Encoded protein: CASSDGVNYNEQFF.

The chain links TRBV3-1 to TRBJ1-2; D might be TRBD1 (5 bases). The CDR3 consists of 14 residues. CDR1 and CDR2 from the germline V gene are LGHDT and YNNKEL (reference sequence). Deletions cut 0 bases from V and 6 bases from J, with 11 bases between. The chain's CDR3 is CASSQDPRGHGYTF. DNA of the CDR3: TGTGCCAGCAGCCAAGACCCCCGGGGCCATGGCTACACCTTC.

CDR3 bases: TGCAGTGCGATTAGGGCGGGAGGCGCCTACGAGCAGTACTTC. Its translation is CSAIRAGGAYEQYF. The chain recombines TRBV20-1 with TRBJ2-7; 8 nucleotides align to TRBD2. J lost 2 bases, V lost 6 bases, and 9 bases had no gene match. Germline V gives CDR1 DFQATT, CDR2 SNEGSKA (reference sequence). The CDR3 has 14 amino acids.

The chain employs TRBV15 and TRBJ2-5; D perhaps matches TRBD1 (7 bases). The CDR3 length is 14 residues. Germline lookup yields CDR1 LNHNV and CDR2 YYDKDF (reference sequence). V was trimmed by 4 bases and J by 5 bases, leaving 14 bases between them. CDR3 DNA: TGTGCCACCAGCACGGGGGACAGTGAGGAGACCCAGTACTTC. It encodes CATSTGDSEETQYF.